This passage covers 26 T cell receptor beta chains from one sample sequenced in a study of T-cell memory formation after mild COVID-19. TCRdb processed the 5' RACE reads anew with MiXCR; each CDR3 protein has one entry. Here the sample spans some 180,000 distinct CDR3 sequences, approximately 12% being singletons. The sequenced sample consisted of PBMCs or a T cell subset sorted from them (not recorded which). Every receptor here comes from a young man who had mild COVID-19 (a few samples of this study predate the infection). Cell type and time point are not known.

V is TRBV6-1 and J is TRBJ2-7, with TRBD1 matching 10 bases. Germline loops: CDR1 MNHNS, CDR2 SASEGT. V gave up 3 bases and J gave up 6 bases; unmatched junction bases: 5. The CDR3 sequence is 14 residues long. The CDR3 DNA sequence: TGTGCCAGCAGTGATTGGACAGGGGGACGCGAGCAGTACTTC. Translation: CASSDWTGGREQYF.

This chain joins TRBV24-1 and TRBJ2-2, with D hard to call. Germline V lookup: CDR1 KGHDR, CDR2 SFDVKD. CDR3 length: 12 amino acids. Trimming took 5 bases from V and 2 from J, leaving 2 bases between them. Here the CDR3 reads CATSVNTGELFF. In DNA form, the CDR3 reads TGTGCCACCAGTGTAAACACCGGGGAGCTGTTTTTT.

This clonotype has at least ten counts. The rearrangement uses TRBV5-1 and TRBJ2-3, with 8 bases lining up with TRBD1. This CDR3 comprises 14 residues. The junction had 3 bases not matched to a gene; V was cut back by 0 bases and J by 6 bases. Germline V gene data show CDR1 as SGHRS and CDR2 as YFSETQ. The CDR3 loop reads CASSLDRGKDTQYF. The CDR3 DNA reads TGCGCCAGCAGCTTGGACAGGGGGAAGGATACGCAGTATTTT.

This clonotype showed up many times. The chain employs TRBV27 and TRBJ2-3; 7 bases align to TRBD1. V lost 4 bases, J lost 4 bases, and 8 bases stayed unmatched. The CDR3 consists of 15 residues. Germline V gene lookup returns CDR1 MNHEY and CDR2 SMNVEV (reference sequence). The CDR3 is CASSSPFDRADTQYF. The CDR3 DNA reads as TGTGCCAGCAGTTCTCCGTTCGACAGGGCAGATACGCAGTATTTT.

This clonotype has a handful of counts. Here the CDR3 reads CASSLSGTSGGAGDTQYF. The CDR3 DNA sequence: TGTGCCAGCAGCTTATCCGGGACTAGCGGGGGGGCAGGAGATACGCAGTATTTT. This chain links TRBV12-3 or TRBV12-4 with TRBJ2-3, with 16 bases matching TRBD2. This CDR3 is 18 amino acids long. Unmatched junction bases numbered 11, after V lost 6 bases and J lost 5 bases.

The chain is built from TRBV6-5 and TRBJ2-5; 7 bases map to TRBD1. The germline gives CDR1 MNHEY, CDR2 SVGAGI. Trimming removed 6 bases from V and 2 bases from J; junction bases left unmatched: 6. The CDR3 runs to 14 residues. The CDR3 is CASSRTGAQETQYF. The CDR3 DNA sequence: TGTGCCAGCAGCAGGACAGGAGCACAAGAGACCCAGTACTTC.

The sample holds a few counts of this clonotype. The rearrangement links TRBV11-1 to TRBJ2-1; D is undetermined. The CDR3 extends over 14 amino acids. Germline V lookup: CDR1 SGHAT, CDR2 FQDESV (reference sequence). Trimming stripped 5 bases from V and 5 bases from J, with 13 bases between. The CDR3 bases are TGTGCCAGCAGCCTTAAGTGGCAGAACAATGAGCAGTTCTTC. It encodes CASSLKWQNNEQFF.

V gene TRBV20-1 combines with J gene TRBJ2-4; TRBD1 is a possible D gene (6 bases). Trimming cost V 3 bases and J 1 base, with 13 bases left between them. This CDR3 comprises 15 residues. CDR1 and CDR2 from the germline V gene are DFQATT and SNEGSKA (reference sequence). The CDR3 region is CSARRPGAAKNIQYF. CDR3 nucleotides: TGCAGTGCTAGGCGGCCAGGGGCTGCCAAAAACATTCAGTACTTC.

The sample holds many counts of this clonotype. The V gene is TRBV29-1, the J gene TRBJ2-1; no reliable D call. Germline assignment: CDR1 SQVTM and CDR2 ANQGSEA. V lost 5 bases, J lost 5 bases, and 13 bases lay in between. The CDR3 spans 13 residues. The CDR3 DNA reads as TGCAGCGTTTCGGTAGCAGCTGACAATGAGCAGTTCTTC. Translating gives CSVSVAADNEQFF.

The chain employs TRBV6-5 and TRBJ2-7, with TRBD2 matching 8 bases. Germline CDR1 and CDR2: MNHEY and SVGAGI. CDR3 length: 15 amino acids. J was trimmed by 3 bases and V by 6 bases; bases with no gene match: 10. The CDR3 is CASSPDGGGLYEQYF. In DNA, the CDR3 is TGTGCCAGCAGCCCTGACGGGGGGGGCCTCTACGAGCAGTACTTC.

This clonotype came up a few times. J is TRBJ1-1 and V is TRBV6-2 or TRBV6-3, with TRBD1 as a possible D gene (5 bases). In germline, CDR1 is MNHEY, CDR2 SVGEGT. V was shortened by 3 bases and J by 7 bases, with 6 bases between the two germline ends. The CDR3 runs 11 residues. DNA for the CDR3: TGTGCCAGCAGTTATGGGGGTGAAGCTTTCTTT. It codes for CASSYGGEAFF.

The table lists this clonotype with a few counts. The gene calls are TRBV7-2 and TRBJ1-2; D not certain. The CDR3 is 15 amino acids. CDR1 is SGHTA, CDR2 FQGNSA, per germline. V lost 3 bases and J lost 5, with 16 bases in between. Written as DNA, the CDR3 is TGTGCCAGCAGCTTGGAACAGTCGATTCCGTATGGCTACACCTTC. This gives the protein CASSLEQSIPYGYTF. Variable domain in full (rest from reference TRBV7-2 and TRBJ1-2): GAGVSQSPSNKVTEKGKDVELRCDPISGHTALYWYRQSLGQGLEFLIYFQGNSAPDKSGLPSDRFSAERTGGSVSTLTIQRTQQEDSAVYLCASSLEQSIPYGYTFGSGTRLTVV.

V gene TRBV6-6 combines with J gene TRBJ2-1, with 9 bases fitting TRBD1. The CDR3 spans 16 residues. J gave up 3 bases and V 5 bases, and 8 bases lay outside the gene matches. CDR1 and CDR2 (germline): MNHNY, SVGAGI (reference sequence). Here the CDR3 DNA reads TGTGCCAGCAGTGGTCTATCGGGACAGGGCTACAATGAGCAGTTCTTC. Translation: CASSGLSGQGYNEQFF.

Only a few counts were recorded for this clonotype. The gene calls are TRBV12-3 or TRBV12-4 and TRBJ2-3, with D perhaps TRBD2 (6 bases). V lost 6 bases, J lost 6 bases, and 16 bases lay in between. CDR3 length equals 14 residues. Here the CDR3 DNA reads TGTGCCAGCAGCCGGGACTGGGGTGTTGATACGCAGTATTTT. It specifies CASSRDWGVDTQYF.

As for this clonotype: A junction end diverges from the germline sequence, so it may reflect a read error. This chain links TRBV7-2 with TRBJ2-5, with unresolved D. This CDR3 is 15 amino acids long. Germline assignment: CDR1 SGHTA and CDR2 FQGNSA. The CDR3 bases are TGTGCCAGCACCCCCTGGGGATTCTACGAGGAGACCAAGTACTTC. Protein product: CASTPWGFYEETKYF.

The chain is built from TRBV7-9 and TRBJ1-1; no definite D call. Trimming took 7 bases from V and 7 from J, leaving 10 bases between them. The germline V gene has CDR1 SEHNR and CDR2 FQNEAQ (reference sequence). The CDR3 length is 11 residues. The CDR3, as DNA: TGTGCCAGCACCTCGATGGGTGAAGCTTTCTTT. As protein: CASTSMGEAFF. Filled out from reference TRBV7-9 and TRBJ1-1, the complete variable domain reads DTGVSQNPRHKITKRGQNVTFRCDPISEHNRLYWYRQTLGQGPEFLTYFQNEAQLEKSRLLSDRFSAERPKGSFSTLEIQRTEQGDSAMYLCASTSMGEAFFGQGTRLTVV.

This clonotype has just a few counts. V gene TRBV5-1 combines with J gene TRBJ1-2; D possibly corresponds to TRBD1 (6 bases). V shed 0 bases and J shed 4 bases, with 16 bases lying between them. Germline V gives CDR1 SGHRS, CDR2 YFSETQ. This CDR3 is 16 amino acids long. The CDR3 DNA follows: TGCGCCAGCAGCTTGGCCACCGGCAGGGGAGGCTATGGCTACACCTTC. It encodes CASSLATGRGGYGYTF.

This clonotype was recorded only once. The chain is built from TRBV6-2 or TRBV6-3 and TRBJ2-3, with 14 bases identical to TRBD2. The trim removed 4 bases at V and 6 bases at J, leaving 3 bases unmatched. The CDR3 loop spans 15 amino acids. Germline CDR1 MNHEY, CDR2 SVGEGT. CDR3 region: CASSLGLAGVDTQYF. The CDR3 region has the DNA TGTGCCAGCAGTTTGGGACTAGCGGGAGTGGATACGCAGTATTTT.

This clonotype came up a few times. The DNA of the CDR3 is TGTGCCAGCAGCGTCGGGTGGGGAACTGAAGCTTTCTTT. Protein sequence: CASSVGWGTEAFF. The chain carries TRBV7-3 and TRBJ1-1; the D is unclear. Germline lookup yields CDR1 SGHTA and CDR2 FQGTGA. V dropped 5 bases and J dropped 5 bases, with 12 bases sitting between them. CDR3 length equals 13 residues. Full variable domain (outside the CDR3, taken from reference TRBV7-3 and TRBJ1-1): GAGVSQTPSNKVTEKGKYVELRCDPISGHTALYWYRQSLGQGPEFLIYFQGTGAADDSGLPNDRFFAVRPEGSVSTLKIQRTERGDSAVYLCASSVGWGTEAFFGQGTRLTVV.

In this sample, this clonotype turned up many times. Written as DNA, the CDR3 is TGTGCCAGCAGCCTAGATACAGGGGCTGGAGATACGCAGTATTTT. Protein sequence: CASSLDTGAGDTQYF. The chain combines TRBV7-6 with TRBJ2-3, with 7 bases aligning to TRBD1. The junction had 10 bases not matched to a gene; V was cut back by 5 bases and J by 5 bases. Germline V gene sequence: CDR1 SGHVS, CDR2 FNYEAQ. The CDR3 runs to 15 residues.

The rearrangement joins TRBV7-2 to TRBJ1-1; 8 bases map to TRBD1. CDR1 SGHTA and CDR2 FQGNSA come from the germline V gene. The CDR3 spans 14 residues. J gave up 7 bases and V 5 bases, and 9 bases lay outside the gene matches. CDR3: CASSRRTGRVEAFF. As DNA, the CDR3 is TGTGCCAGCAGCAGACGGACAGGGCGGGTTGAAGCTTTCTTT.

The chain joins TRBV6-5 to TRBJ2-7; the match to TRBD2 covers 9 bases. CDR1 and CDR2 (germline): MNHEY, SVGAGI. The CDR3 covers 16 residues. Trimming removed 0 bases from V and 7 bases from J; junction bases left unmatched: 10. The CDR3 DNA sequence: TGTGCCAGCAGTTACTCGACGAGCGGGGGGTCTTGGGAGCAGTACTTC. It yields the protein CASSYSTSGGSWEQYF.

J is TRBJ1-1 and V is TRBV18; D is ambiguous. V was shortened by 1 base and J by 1 base, with 7 bases between the two germline ends. This CDR3 is 14 amino acids long. Germline V gene data show CDR1 as KGHSH and CDR2 as LQKENI. CDR3 bases: TGTGCCAGCTCACCACAGCCGGGGAACACTGAAGCTTTCTTT. This sequence encodes CASSPQPGNTEAFF. Using reference TRBV18 and TRBJ1-1 for the parts outside the CDR3, the full variable domain is NAGVMQNPRHLVRRRGQEARLRCSPMKGHSHVYWYRQLPEEGLKFMVYLQKENIIDESGMPKERFSAEFPKEGPSILRIQQVVRGDSAAYFCASSPQPGNTEAFFGQGTRLTVV.

This clonotype was found a few times. The rearrangement joins TRBV5-6 to TRBJ2-3; 8 nucleotides line up with TRBD2. V lost 2 bases and J lost 2; bases outside the gene matches: 4. This CDR3 spans 15 amino acids. CDR1 and CDR2 from the germline V gene are SGHDT and YYEEEE. The CDR3 here is CASSLTSGYTDTQYF. Written as DNA, the CDR3 is TGTGCCAGCAGCTTAACTAGCGGATACACAGATACGCAGTATTTT.

This clonotype was counted only a few times. The chain uses TRBV28 and TRBJ1-5, with a weak D call TRBD1 (6 bases). From germline, CDR1 is MDHEN and CDR2 SYDVKM. The germline V and J ends were trimmed by 5 bases and 5 bases, with 16 bases remaining between them. The CDR3 is 15 residues long. CDR3 DNA: TGTGCCAGCAGTCCCGCCCGGGGGGCGGATCAGCCCCAGCATTTT. This sequence encodes CASSPARGADQPQHF.

A few counts support this clonotype. This rearrangement joins TRBV11-2 to TRBJ1-5; TRBD1 agrees at 10 bases. This CDR3 contains 12 residues. Losses at the gene ends were 3 bases for V and 11 bases for J; bases not matched to a gene: 1. The V gene's germline CDR1 is SGHAT and CDR2 FQNNGV. CDR3 coding DNA: TGTGCCAGCAGCTTGGACAGGGGGGCCCAGCATTTT. Its translation: CASSLDRGAQHF.